These 29 T cell receptor beta chains originate from one sample sequenced in a study of Graves' ophthalmopathy and Graves' hyperthyroidism. Amplification of TCR beta CDR3 regions used RNA transcripts. HTBI-primed first-round RT-PCR preceded second-round multiplex PCR. One entry per CDR3 protein, called by TCRdb with MiXCR from the multiplex PCR reads. The sample has about 1.1 million distinct CDR3 sequences; 35% to 40% are singletons. The sample comprised peripheral blood or thyroid tissue (not recorded which). The receptors come from an adult man with Graves' hyperthyroidism.

This clonotype came up a few times. The rearrangement links TRBV20-1 to TRBJ1-2, with D unresolved. V was pared by 2 bases and J by 3 bases, with 16 bases between. Germline V CDR1 and CDR2: DFQATT, SNEGSKA (reference sequence). This CDR3 has 15 residues. The CDR3, as DNA: TGCAGTGCTAGACCCCGGACGGGAAACTACTATGGCTACACCTTC. Residues: CSARPRTGNYYGYTF.

The chain has TRBV12-3 or TRBV12-4 and TRBJ1-2, with no clear D. Trimming stripped 5 bases from V and 0 bases from J, with 16 bases between. The CDR3 spans 16 residues. The chain's CDR3 is CASSRSSGRANYGYTF. In DNA form, the CDR3 reads TGTGCCAGCAGTCGCAGCTCTGGGCGAGCTAACTATGGCTACACCTTC.

This rearrangement joins TRBV20-1 to TRBJ1-1; possible D gene TRBD1, 5 bases. Germline V lookup: CDR1 DFQATT, CDR2 SNEGSKA (reference sequence). V lost 6 bases and J lost 4, with 21 bases in between. The CDR3 covers 15 residues. The CDR3 protein is CSASPLGVVGTEAFF. The CDR3 DNA is TGCAGTGCCTCTCCCTTAGGGGTCGTGGGCACTGAAGCTTTCTTT.

In the case of this clonotype: This may come from a read error, since a much larger clone is one base off. This chain connects TRBV7-9 to TRBJ2-7; weak D call: TRBD1 (6 bases). The germline gives CDR1 SEHNR, CDR2 FQNEAQ (reference sequence). The CDR3 contains 14 residues. Trimming pared 5 bases from V and 4 bases from J, leaving 15 bases between. The CDR3 DNA is TGTGCCAGCAGCGGCGGACAGACCCATTACGAGCAGTACTTC. This sequence encodes CASSGGQTHYEQYF. The whole variable domain, remainder taken from reference TRBV7-9 and TRBJ2-7, is DTGVSQNPRHKITKRGQNVTFRCDPISEHNRLYWYRQTLGQGPEFLTYFQNEAQLEKSRLLSDRFSAERPKGSFSTLEIQRTEQGDSAMYLCASSGGQTHYEQYFGPGTRLTVT.

The chain recombines TRBV4-3 with TRBJ2-2; TRBD1 aligns across 7 bases. With 0 bases clipped from V and 6 bases from J, the junction kept 16 bases outside the gene matches. CDR1 is LGHNA and CDR2 is YSLEER in the germline V gene. The CDR3 spans 19 residues. The CDR3 reads CASSQEGVGDSMGAGELFF. CDR3 nucleotides: TGCGCCAGCAGCCAAGAAGGAGTTGGGGACAGTATGGGGGCCGGGGAGCTGTTTTTT.

This clonotype was observed many times. V is TRBV29-1 and J is TRBJ1-5; 8 bases map to TRBD1. Germline V gene lookup returns CDR1 SQVTM and CDR2 ANQGSEA. The CDR3 has 13 residues. V lost 4 bases and J lost 4; bases outside the gene matches: 3. The chain's CDR3 is CSVGWTGNQPQHF. DNA for the CDR3: TGCAGCGTTGGTTGGACAGGGAATCAGCCCCAGCATTTT.

This clonotype was seen many times. The chain recombines TRBV11-2 with TRBJ1-2, with TRBD1 identical over 10 bases. The ends lost 7 bases at V and 4 bases at J; junction bases unmatched: 12. The CDR3 runs 16 residues. CDR1 SGHAT and CDR2 FQNNGV come from the germline V gene. The CDR3 loop is CASTTIRQGARYGYTF. DNA for the CDR3: TGTGCCAGCACAACAATCCGACAGGGGGCTCGCTATGGCTACACCTTC.

The rearrangement uses TRBV29-1 and TRBJ1-1; 7 bases are a match to TRBD1. V trimming: 4 bases; J trimming: 0 bases; junction bases outside the gene matches: 2. The CDR3 consists of 13 residues. Looked up from germline, CDR1 is SQVTM and CDR2 is ANQGSEA. The CDR3 DNA reads TGCAGCGTTGTCGGGACAGTGAACACTGAAGCTTTCTTT. It specifies CSVVGTVNTEAFF.

The rearrangement uses TRBV20-1 and TRBJ2-2; 7 positions agree with TRBD1. CDR1 is DFQATT, CDR2 SNEGSKA, per germline (reference sequence). This CDR3 region has 12 residues. J gave up 8 bases and V 0 bases, and 0 bases lay outside the gene matches. The CDR3 loop reads CSAREGQGELFF. The CDR3 DNA reads as TGCAGTGCTAGAGAGGGACAGGGGGAGCTGTTTTTT.

This clonotype has a count of ten or more. The rearrangement uses TRBV7-6 and TRBJ2-7, with D perhaps assigned TRBD1 or TRBD2 (5 bases each). Trimming took 5 bases from V and 7 from J, leaving 15 bases between them. Germline values: CDR1 SGHVS, CDR2 FNYEAQ. CDR3 size: 13 residues. CDR3: CASSLSTGGEQYF. CDR3 nucleotides: TGTGCCAGCAGCCTTAGTACTGGGGGAGAGCAGTACTTC.

The chain couples TRBV2 to TRBJ2-5; TRBD1 is a possible D gene (5 bases). This CDR3 has 13 amino acids. Trimming cost V 7 bases and J 5 bases, with 14 bases left between them. CDR1 and CDR2 (germline): SNHLY, FYNNEI. DNA for the CDR3: TGTGCCAGCAAGAGACAGCTAGGGGAGACCCAGTACTTC. Residues: CASKRQLGETQYF.

In nucleotides, the CDR3 is TGTGCCAGCAGACGACCGGGACGGGAGTACGAGCAGTACTTC. It is translated as CASRRPGREYEQYF. V usage is TRBV7-3 and J usage is TRBJ2-7, with a possible D match to TRBD2 (6 bases). Germline CDR1 is SGHTA and CDR2 is FQGTGA. V dropped 6 bases and J dropped 4 bases, with 16 bases sitting between them. The CDR3 spans 14 residues.

The V and J genes are TRBV7-9 and TRBJ1-6; D is unresolved. The germline CDR1 and CDR2 sequences are SEHNR and FQNEAQ (reference sequence). This CDR3 contains 16 residues. Between the trimmed V and J ends, which lost 4 bases and 5 bases, there was a span of 15 bases. The CDR3: CASSSAAGHDNSPLHF. CDR3 DNA: TGTGCCAGCAGCTCGGCGGCGGGCCATGATAATTCACCCCTCCACTTT.

V and J are TRBV29-1 and TRBJ1-5; tentative D call: TRBD1 (6 bases). Per the germline V gene, CDR1 is SQVTM and CDR2 is ANQGSEA. V lost 6 bases and J lost 1, with 10 bases in between. This CDR3 is 13 amino acids long. CDR3: CSVRGWSNQPQHF. The CDR3 nucleotides are TGCAGCGTCAGGGGTTGGAGCAATCAGCCCCAGCATTTT.

This clonotype was counted ten times or more. V usage is TRBV25-1 and J usage is TRBJ2-5, with TRBD1 identical over 10 bases. The CDR3 length is 14 residues. In germline, CDR1 is MGHDK, CDR2 SYGVNS. Unmatched junction bases numbered 1, after V lost 4 bases and J lost 2 bases. The CDR3 nucleotides read TGTGCCAGCAGTGGGACAGGGGGTCAAGAGACCCAGTACTTC. This translates into CASSGTGGQETQYF.

The chain links TRBV10-3 to TRBJ2-7; a possible D gene is TRBD2 (5 bases). Judging by the DNA end, TRBJ2-1 fits better; the J call may be wrong. The CDR3 is 13 amino acids. Germline CDR1 is ENHRY and CDR2 is SYGVKD. CDR3 nucleotides: TGTGCCATCAGTGAAACCACTAGTGTCGAGCAGTTCTTC. Its translation: CAISETTSVEQFF.

The V and J genes are TRBV20-1 and TRBJ2-2; maybe TRBD2 (5 bases). Trimming removed 6 bases at V and 0 bases at J, with 14 bases between. The CDR3 length is 15 residues. The V gene's germline CDR1 is DFQATT and CDR2 SNEGSKA (reference sequence). The CDR3 is CSATTPTTNTGELFF. In DNA, the CDR3 is TGCAGTGCCACCACTCCGACTACGAACACCGGGGAGCTGTTTTTT.

Of note for this clonotype: A read error is possible here, since a much larger clone lies one base away. The genes are TRBV7-2 and TRBJ1-1; 7 bases fit TRBD1. The CDR3 contains 12 residues. CDR1 SGHTA and CDR2 FQGNSA come from the germline V gene. For the CDR3, the DNA is TGTGCCAGCAGTTTTTTGACAGGGAAAGCTTCCTTT. It yields the protein CASSFLTGKASF.

The rearrangement links TRBV5-1 to TRBJ1-1; D is undetermined. The CDR3 has 11 amino acids. CDR1 is SGHRS, CDR2 YFSETQ, per germline. Deletions cut 4 bases from V and 13 bases from J, with 14 bases between. In DNA form, the CDR3 reads TGCGCCAGCAGCCGACGTGCGGGAGATTTCTTT. Its protein is CASSRRAGDFF.

This clonotype turned up a few times. Sequence at one end of the junction differs from germline and may be a read error. V usage is TRBV10-3 and J usage is TRBJ2-7, with D possibly being TRBD2 (5 bases). Germline V gives CDR1 ENHRY, CDR2 SYGVKD. This CDR3 spans 13 amino acids. CDR3 coding DNA: TGTGCCAGCAGTCCGGGGATTCTTTACGAGCAGTACTTC. Its protein is CASSPGILYEQYF.

Note on this clonotype: Given a much more abundant clone one base away, this may be a read error. The chain recombines TRBV10-3 with TRBJ1-5, with 8 bases lining up with TRBD1. This CDR3 contains 15 residues. Germline V gives CDR1 ENHRY, CDR2 SYGVKD. Germline trimming cut 6 bases from V and 4 bases from J; bases unmatched to any gene: 8. The CDR3 DNA sequence: TGTGCCATCAGCGAAGGACAGGGTAGGAATCAGCCCCAGCATTTT. The encoded protein is CAISEGQGRNQPQHF.

This clonotype has at least ten counts. The chain joins TRBV19 to TRBJ1-4; 9 bases are shared with TRBD1. The J segment lost 7 bases and the V segment lost 9 bases, leaving 12 bases of the junction unmatched. Germline CDR1 and CDR2: LNHDA and SQIVND (reference sequence). The CDR3 runs to 15 residues. The CDR3 nucleotides are TGTGCCAGCACGTTGCCCGGGACAGGGTCTGAAAAACTGTTTTTT. This encodes CASTLPGTGSEKLFF.

With regard to this clonotype: An end of the junction does not agree with germline; a read error may underlie this. The J gene is TRBJ1-3, the V gene TRBV12-3 or TRBV12-4; 9 bases are a match to TRBD1. The CDR3 covers 14 residues. This chain's CDR3 is CARARDREGNTTYF. CDR3 bases: TGTGCCAGAGCCCGGGACAGGGAAGGAAACACCACATATTTT.

This clonotype was seen ten or more times. This chain joins TRBV24-1 and TRBJ1-2; no clear D gene. The germline V gene encodes CDR1 KGHDR and CDR2 SFDVKD. This CDR3 is built from 13 residues. The V end lost 7 bases, the J end lost 4 bases, and 12 bases lay between the germline ends. CDR3 in amino acids: CATSRPGGYGYTF. CDR3 nucleotides: TGTGCCACCAGCCGACCGGGCGGCTATGGCTACACCTTC.

CDR3 bases: TGTGCCAGCTCAGCTCGACAGGGACCCGCCTCATATGGCTACACCTTC. Its translation is CASSARQGPASYGYTF. The chain uses TRBV2 and TRBJ1-2, with 7 bases fitting TRBD1. Unmatched junction bases numbered 17, after V lost 8 bases and J lost 5 bases. The CDR3 has 16 amino acids. CDR1 is SNHLY, CDR2 FYNNEI, per germline.

The rearrangement links TRBV19 to TRBJ2-6; D is possibly TRBD2 (7 bases). Germline V gene data show CDR1 as LNHDA and CDR2 as SQIVND (reference sequence). The CDR3 contains 17 residues. The ends were cut back, 8 bases at V and 3 bases at J, with 20 bases in the middle. Written as DNA, the CDR3 is TGTGCCAGTTCCAGAGCGGGACAAGCCTATGGGGCCAACGTCCTGACTTTC. It yields the protein CASSRAGQAYGANVLTF.

This clonotype was detected ten times or more. V and J are TRBV7-2 and TRBJ1-5, with a possible D match to TRBD1 (6 bases). The CDR3 has 13 residues. Germline V CDR1 and CDR2: SGHTA, FQGNSA. The V end lost 5 bases, the J end lost 7 bases, and 12 bases lay between the germline ends. The CDR3 DNA sequence: TGTGCCAGCAGCCCACAACAGGGCCAGCCCCAGCATTTT. Translation gives CASSPQQGQPQHF.

This clonotype occurred a few times. V gene TRBV19 combines with J gene TRBJ2-5; no reliable D call. V lost 4 bases and J lost 1, with 10 bases in between. Germline V lookup: CDR1 LNHDA, CDR2 SQIVND (reference sequence). The CDR3 loop spans 14 amino acids. In DNA form, the CDR3 reads TGTGCCAGTAGTACGTCCACTATCCAAGAGACCCAGTACTTC. This codes for CASSTSTIQETQYF.

This clonotype was detected ten times or more. The chain combines TRBV7-2 with TRBJ2-7; 7 bases map to TRBD1. The V gene end was trimmed by 5 bases and the J gene end by 0 bases; junction bases not matched to a gene: 7. The CDR3 is made up of 15 amino acids. Germline lookup yields CDR1 SGHTA and CDR2 FQGNSA. The CDR3 DNA sequence: TGTGCCAGCAGCACAACGACAGGGAGCTCCTACGAGCAGTACTTC. This translates into CASSTTTGSSYEQYF.